This T cell receptor beta chain was retrieved from a study of T cells after yellow fever vaccination (dated by TCRdb to about 2019). With regard to the full study: The SMART-Seq v4 Ultra Low Input RNA kit was used to prepare libraries from fractions with low cell numbers. To track T-cell clones before and after primary and booster YFV17D yellow fever vaccination, bulk TCR alpha and beta repertoires were sequenced longitudinally. Two healthy male donors, one aged 18 to 30 and one aged 30 to 40 years, made up the cohort. Bulk PBMC replicates and cell subsets were isolated from blood drawn at multiple timepoints before and after both primary and secondary immunization. Summary of the overall study and its limitations: Because the study included only a couple of donors, the extent to which the findings can be generalized is limited. Most clones expanded after primary vaccination were re-detected after the booster (almost 98% of CD4 and around nine tenths of CD8), suggesting broad memory maintenance. Compared with the primary T-cell response, the secondary T-cell response was faster but weaker, reaching its peak on day 5 rather than on day 15. A small fraction of clonotypes showed up in both the CD4 and CD8 compartments, probably as a result of convergent recombination. FACS-sorted repertoires could contain abundant contaminating clonotypes from the bulk population, so computational filtering was required.

Synthesis of TCR cDNA relied on 5'RACE template switching, a step that introduced a universal primer site along with unique molecular identifiers. cDNA synthesis was primed from both the TCR alpha and TCR beta constant segments. Two PCR steps were used to amplify libraries, with sample barcodes and sequencing adapters being added in the second step. Sequencing of the libraries was done on either Illumina HiSeq 2500 (2x100 bp) or NovaSeq (2x150 bp). The authors' pipeline ran thus. Reads were demultiplexed and collapsed into UMI consensus sequences with MIGEC, and V(D)J alignment was performed with MiXCR. Vaccine-responding clonotypes were defined with edgeR using replicate PBMC samples, requiring FDR below 0.01 and a log2 fold change above 5 up to day 15. CD4 or CD8 identity was assigned to each bulk clonotype according to whether the clonotype was present at higher abundance in the sequenced CD4 repertoire or the sequenced CD8 repertoire. Through fastp at Q25 and MiXCR, TCRdb rebuilt clones from the public reads, retaining in-frame beta chains. One record per CDR3 amino acid sequence lists the most common genes and DNA. What appears here as the V and J calls and clone size reflects TCRdb's work, not the paper's. The sample has tens of thousands of distinct CDR3 sequences on record, more than 5.5% of them singletons. 25% to 35% of the sample goes to the ten largest clones.

CDR1 and CDR2, per the germline V gene (reference sequence), are SEHNR and FQNEAQ. From its cysteine to its phenylalanine, the CDR3 spans 14 amino acids. The DNA shown is the 42-base CDR3, in frame from base 1. V loses 0 bases, J loses 3 bases, and the germline ends lie 6 bases apart. This clonotype appeared many times. Its antigen is not yet known. Per-nucleotide qualities are absent, and no much larger clonotype sits a single base away. According to the study, the label for this sample's treatment or condition signals: live attenuated yellow fever vaccine strain. PBMCs were isolated from peripheral blood using a standard Ficoll-Paque protocol. CD4 and CD8 T-cell fractions were isolated with Dynabeads CD4 and CD8 positive selection kits. TriZol was used to extract RNA from bulk PBMCs, from CD4 and CD8 fractions, and from dextramer-positive and dextramer-negative fractions.

The TCR originated in a young man who received the YFV17D yellow fever vaccine. The chain is assembled from TRBV7-9 and TRBJ2-1, with the D gene too uncertain to name. Sequences were derived from CD8+ T cells sorted from PBMCs, sampled roughly 10 days after the first yellow fever vaccination. Here is the DNA: TGTGCCAGCAGCTTAGCTTCCGGCTACAATGAGCAGTTCTTC. Translated, this is CASSLASGYNEQFF.